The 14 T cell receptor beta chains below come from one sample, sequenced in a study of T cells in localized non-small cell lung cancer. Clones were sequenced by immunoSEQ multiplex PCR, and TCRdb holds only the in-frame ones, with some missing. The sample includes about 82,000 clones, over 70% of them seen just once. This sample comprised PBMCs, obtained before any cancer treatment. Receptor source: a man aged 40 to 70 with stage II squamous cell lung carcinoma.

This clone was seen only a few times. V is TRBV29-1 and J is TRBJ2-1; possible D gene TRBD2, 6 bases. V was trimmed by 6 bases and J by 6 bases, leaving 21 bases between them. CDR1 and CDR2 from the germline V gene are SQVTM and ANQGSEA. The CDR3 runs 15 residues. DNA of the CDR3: TGCAGCGTGACGCCGGGACTGACTGCTTTCAATGAGCAGTTCTTC. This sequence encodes CSVTPGLTAFNEQFF.

CDR3 coding DNA: TGTGCCAGTAGCAACAGGGGGTCGAACACCGGGGAGCTGTTTTTT. Translating gives CASSNRGSNTGELFF. This chain joins TRBV19 and TRBJ2-2; 8 bases agree with TRBD1. The CDR3 covers 15 residues. V dropped 6 bases and J dropped 0; count of bases not matched to a gene: 3. CDR1 is LNHDA and CDR2 is SQIVND in the germline V gene (reference sequence).

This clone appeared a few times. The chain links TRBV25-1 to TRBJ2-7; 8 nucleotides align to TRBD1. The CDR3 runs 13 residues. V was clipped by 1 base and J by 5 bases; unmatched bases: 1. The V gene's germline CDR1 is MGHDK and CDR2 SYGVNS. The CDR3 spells CASSEWDRNEQYF. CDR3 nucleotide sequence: TGTGCCAGCAGTGAATGGGACAGGAACGAGCAGTACTTC.

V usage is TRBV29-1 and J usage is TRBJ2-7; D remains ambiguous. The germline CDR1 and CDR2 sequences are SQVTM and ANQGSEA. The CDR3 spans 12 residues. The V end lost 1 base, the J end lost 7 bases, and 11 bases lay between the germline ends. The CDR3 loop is CSVEVLAGEQYF. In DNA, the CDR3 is TGCAGCGTTGAAGTCTTAGCTGGGGAGCAGTACTTC.

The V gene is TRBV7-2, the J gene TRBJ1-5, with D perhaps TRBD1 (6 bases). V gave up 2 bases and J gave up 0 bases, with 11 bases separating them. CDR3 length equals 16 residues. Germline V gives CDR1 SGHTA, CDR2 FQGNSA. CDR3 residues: CASSLWGAGSNQPQHF. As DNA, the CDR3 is TGTGCCAGCAGCTTATGGGGGGCGGGTAGCAATCAGCCCCAGCATTTT.

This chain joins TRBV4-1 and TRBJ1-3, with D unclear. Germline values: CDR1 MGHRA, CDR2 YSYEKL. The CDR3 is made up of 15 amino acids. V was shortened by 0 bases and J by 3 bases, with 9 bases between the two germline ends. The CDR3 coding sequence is TGCGCCAGCAGCCAAGATCGACGGATTGGAAACACCATATATTTT. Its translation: CASSQDRRIGNTIYF.

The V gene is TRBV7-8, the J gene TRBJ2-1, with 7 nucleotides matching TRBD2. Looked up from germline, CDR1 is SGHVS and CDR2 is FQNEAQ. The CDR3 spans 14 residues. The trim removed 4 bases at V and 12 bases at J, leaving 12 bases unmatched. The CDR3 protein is CASSSITSAGSQFF. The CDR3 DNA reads TGTGCCAGCAGCTCAATAACTAGCGCCGGGTCGCAGTTCTTC.

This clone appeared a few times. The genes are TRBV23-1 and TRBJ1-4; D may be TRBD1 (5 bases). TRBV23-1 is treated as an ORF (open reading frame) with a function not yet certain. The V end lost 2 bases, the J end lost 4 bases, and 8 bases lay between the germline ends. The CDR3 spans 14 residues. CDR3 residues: CASSQRQGNEKLFF. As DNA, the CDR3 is TGCGCCAGCAGTCAACGGCAGGGTAATGAAAAACTGTTTTTT.

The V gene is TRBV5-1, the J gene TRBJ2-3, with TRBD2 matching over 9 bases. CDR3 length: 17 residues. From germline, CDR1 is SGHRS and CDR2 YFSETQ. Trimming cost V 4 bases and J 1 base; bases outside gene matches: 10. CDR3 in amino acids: CASSRGRGAGRTDTQYF. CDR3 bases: TGCGCCAGCAGCCGCGGGAGGGGCGCGGGGCGCACAGATACGCAGTATTTT.

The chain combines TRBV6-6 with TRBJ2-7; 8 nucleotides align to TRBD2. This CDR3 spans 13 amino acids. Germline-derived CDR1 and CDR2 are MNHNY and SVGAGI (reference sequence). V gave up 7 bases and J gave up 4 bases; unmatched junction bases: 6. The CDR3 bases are TGTGCCAGCATGAAAGGACTAGCATACGAGCAGTACTTC. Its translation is CASMKGLAYEQYF.

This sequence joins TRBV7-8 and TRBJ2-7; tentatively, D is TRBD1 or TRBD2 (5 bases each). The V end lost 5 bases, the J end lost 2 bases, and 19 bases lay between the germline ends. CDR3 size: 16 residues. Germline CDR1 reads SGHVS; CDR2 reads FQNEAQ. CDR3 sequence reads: CASSHSGGVGAYEQYF. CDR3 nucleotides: TGTGCCAGCAGCCATAGTGGGGGAGTTGGGGCCTACGAGCAGTACTTC.

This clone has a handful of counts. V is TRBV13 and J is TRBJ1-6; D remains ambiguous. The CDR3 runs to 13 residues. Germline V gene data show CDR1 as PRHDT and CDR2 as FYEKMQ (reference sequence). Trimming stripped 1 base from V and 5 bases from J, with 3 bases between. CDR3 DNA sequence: TGTGCCAGCAGCTTAGCAAATAATTCACCCCTCCACTTT. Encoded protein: CASSLANNSPLHF.

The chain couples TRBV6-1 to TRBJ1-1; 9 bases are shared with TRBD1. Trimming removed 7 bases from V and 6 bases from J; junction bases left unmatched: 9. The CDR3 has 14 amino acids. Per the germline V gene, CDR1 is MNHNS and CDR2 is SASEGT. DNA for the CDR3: TGTGCCAGCATAACAGGGGGCGCTTCCCCTGAAGCTTTCTTT. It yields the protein CASITGGASPEAFF.

CDR3 region: CASSLGSGFEGQPQHF. The CDR3 DNA follows: TGTGCCAGCAGCTTAGGGTCCGGTTTCGAGGGTCAGCCCCAGCATTTT. The chain uses TRBV7-2 and TRBJ1-5; no reliable D call. Germline loops: CDR1 SGHTA, CDR2 FQGNSA. This CDR3 is built from 16 residues. The V and J ends lost 1 base and 6 bases respectively, with 16 bases between them.